The 20 T cell receptor beta chains reported below all come from one sample, sequenced in a study of shared clonotypes between healthy human individuals. This table comes from immunoSEQ multiplex PCR, and its TCRdb copy is limited to in-frame clones, with some not included. Among approximately 340,000 clones listed, around 70% were seen once. The sample consisted of memory CD4+ T cells sorted from blood. Subset in this sample: CD45RA-negative fraction. The receptor set was obtained from a man between 25 and 39 years old in good health.

The chain combines TRBV7-6 with TRBJ2-3; no definite D call. V lost 1 base, J lost 3 bases, and 14 bases lay in between. Germline CDR1 and CDR2: SGHVS and FNYEAQ. The CDR3 has 16 residues. The CDR3 reads CASSLVRSFGTDTQYF. The CDR3 coding sequence is TGTGCCAGCAGCTTAGTCCGGAGTTTTGGGACAGATACGCAGTATTTT.

This clone was found many times. The chain carries TRBV2 and TRBJ2-1, with no clear D. Germline values: CDR1 SNHLY, CDR2 FYNNEI. Trimming took 8 bases from V and 8 from J, leaving 10 bases between them. The length of the CDR3 is 11 residues. As DNA, the CDR3 is TGTGCCAGCCTCATTTCACATGAGCAGTTCTTC. Its protein is CASLISHEQFF.

V gene TRBV21-1 combines with J gene TRBJ2-1; TRBD2 is taken as the D call from the table, unchecked against the DNA. TRBV21-1 represents a pseudogene. The CDR3 extends over 16 amino acids. This chain's CDR3 is CASSKGTGGPYNEQFF. Here the CDR3 DNA reads TGTGCCAGCAGCAAAGGGACGGGAGGGCCGTACAATGAGCAGTTCTTC.

V gene TRBV30 combines with J gene TRBJ2-1; 8 bases align to TRBD2. The CDR3 length is 14 residues. J gave up 7 bases and V 8 bases, and 13 bases lay outside the gene matches. Germline CDR1 reads GTSNPN; CDR2 reads SVGIG (reference sequence). CDR3 amino acids: CATGGDHPRNEQFF. Written as DNA, the CDR3 is TGTGCCACGGGAGGGGACCACCCGCGAAATGAGCAGTTCTTC.

The V gene is TRBV7-9, the J gene TRBJ1-2; D gene uncertain. Trimming took 3 bases from V and 5 from J, leaving 13 bases between them. In germline, CDR1 is SEHNR, CDR2 FQNEAQ (reference sequence). The CDR3 totals 14 residues. The CDR3 DNA is TGTGCCAGCAGCTTTGGCGCGGGAGAATATGGCTACACCTTC. Translation: CASSFGAGEYGYTF.

This chain links TRBV25-1 with TRBJ2-7, with 8 nucleotides matching TRBD1. This CDR3 is built from 15 residues. Per germline, CDR1 MGHDK and CDR2 SYGVNS. J lost 0 bases, V lost 5 bases, and 6 bases had no gene match. The CDR3 nucleotides read TGTGCCAGCAGTCCGGGACAGGTCGGCTCCTACGAGCAGTACTTC. Translated, it gives CASSPGQVGSYEQYF.

The chain carries TRBV6-1 and TRBJ2-1, with D possibly TRBD1 on 5 matching bases. The V gene lost 1 base and the J gene lost 7 bases, with 14 bases spanning the gap. CDR3 length equals 15 residues. CDR1 is MNHNS and CDR2 is SASEGT in the germline V gene. In DNA, the CDR3 is TGTGCCAGCAGTGAAGGAACAGGCCCTACAAATGAGCAGTTCTTC. It specifies CASSEGTGPTNEQFF.

The chain links TRBV5-4 to TRBJ2-1; 13 nucleotides line up with TRBD2. The CDR3 is made up of 15 amino acids. J lost 8 bases, V lost 1 base, and 3 bases had no gene match. The germline V gene encodes CDR1 SGHNT and CDR2 YYREEE (reference sequence). The CDR3 loop reads CASSLRTSGSDEQFF. As DNA, the CDR3 is TGTGCCAGCAGCTTGAGGACTAGCGGGAGCGATGAGCAGTTCTTC.

The V call is TRBV27, the J call TRBJ2-7; tentative D call: TRBD2 (6 bases). The V gene's germline CDR1 is MNHEY and CDR2 SMNVEV (reference sequence). The CDR3 extends over 12 amino acids. Trimming removed 10 bases from V and 3 bases from J, with 13 bases in between. CDR3 loop: CATKRENYEQYF. As DNA, the CDR3 is TGTGCCACTAAACGGGAGAACTACGAGCAGTACTTC.

This chain connects TRBV6-6 to TRBJ1-5; 7 nucleotides agree with TRBD1. The germline V gene encodes CDR1 MNHNY and CDR2 SVGAGI (reference sequence). This CDR3 comprises 16 residues. J lost 0 bases, V lost 4 bases, and 6 bases had no gene match. CDR3 amino acids: CASSFNRGTSNQPQHF. The CDR3, as DNA: TGTGCCAGCAGTTTCAACAGGGGAACTAGCAATCAGCCCCAGCATTTT.

The chain has TRBV5-1 and TRBJ2-7; 8 bases line up with TRBD2. This CDR3 is 15 amino acids long. V lost 4 bases, J lost 4 bases, and 10 bases stayed unmatched. Per germline, CDR1 SGHRS and CDR2 YFSETQ. CDR3 bases: TGCGCCAGCAGCACCAGACTTAGCGGGGTGTACGAGCAGTACTTC. The encoded protein is CASSTRLSGVYEQYF.

This chain connects TRBV11-1 to TRBJ2-7; 12 bases align to TRBD2. Unmatched junction bases numbered 8, after V lost 4 bases and J lost 7 bases. Germline assignment: CDR1 SGHAT and CDR2 FQDESV (reference sequence). The CDR3 extends over 15 amino acids. DNA for the CDR3: TGTGCCAGCAGCTCGAGACTAGCGGGAGATAGAGAGCAGTACTTC. The encoded protein is CASSSRLAGDREQYF.

This chain uses TRBV15 with TRBJ2-7; no clear D. The germline V and J ends were trimmed by 4 bases and 9 bases, with 13 bases remaining between them. Germline V gives CDR1 LNHNV, CDR2 YYDKDF (reference sequence). The CDR3 totals 12 residues. In DNA, the CDR3 is TGTGCCACCAGCATCAATTCGGGCGGGCAGTACTTC. This codes for CATSINSGGQYF.

The chain couples TRBV18 to TRBJ2-1, with 8 bases that match TRBD1. The V and J ends lost 6 bases and 1 base, in that order; junction bases with no gene match: 5. The germline gives CDR1 KGHSH, CDR2 LQKENI. CDR3 size: 15 residues. In nucleotides, the CDR3 is TGTGCCAGCTCGGGGTACAGGGGGTCCTACAATGAGCAGTTCTTC. Translating it yields CASSGYRGSYNEQFF.

The rearrangement links TRBV18 to TRBJ1-1; the D is unclear. CDR3 length equals 13 residues. Trimming took 6 bases from V and 10 from J, leaving 18 bases between them. Germline V CDR1 and CDR2: KGHSH, LQKENI. CDR3 loop: CASSTAPAAVAFF. Here the CDR3 DNA reads TGTGCCAGCTCGACGGCGCCCGCGGCGGTAGCTTTCTTT.

V is TRBV6-5 and J is TRBJ1-2, with 7 bases identical to TRBD1. CDR1 is MNHEY, CDR2 SVGAGI, per germline. The CDR3 runs 14 residues. V trimming: 6 bases; J trimming: 4 bases; junction bases outside the gene matches: 8. The CDR3 protein is CASRTAGTAYGYTF. CDR3 nucleotide sequence: TGTGCCAGCAGAACCGCCGGGACAGCCTATGGCTACACCTTC.

The table lists this clone with many counts. The chain is built from TRBV5-4 and TRBJ2-7; D possibly corresponds to TRBD1 (8 bases). This CDR3 spans 16 amino acids. The ends were cut back, 4 bases at V and 7 bases at J, with 24 bases in the middle. Germline CDR1 is SGHNT and CDR2 is YYREEE (reference sequence). Written as DNA, the CDR3 is TGTGCCAGCAGCACAGGGGGGGCGGGAGCCCGAGAGGAGCAGTACTTC. Protein: CASSTGGAGAREEQYF.

The V and J genes are TRBV7-3 and TRBJ2-7; 7 bases line up with TRBD1. Germline V gene sequence: CDR1 SGHTA, CDR2 FQGTGA. V shed 2 bases and J 2 bases; nucleotides not matched to a gene: 6. The CDR3 consists of 15 residues. CDR3 sequence: CASSLLGDSTYEQYF. For the CDR3, the DNA is TGTGCCAGCAGCTTACTGGGGGACAGTACCTACGAGCAGTACTTC.

This clone came up once. One end of the junction fails to match germline, which may point to a read error. This chain's CDR3 is CASSPPGFSGNTIYF. For the CDR3, the DNA is TGTGCCAGCAGCCCCCCGGGCTTCTCTGGGAACACCATATATTTT. V gene TRBV7-2 combines with J gene TRBJ1-3; D ambiguous. The germline gives CDR1 SGHTA, CDR2 FQGNSA. CDR3 length equals 15 residues.

This rearrangement joins TRBV10-3 to TRBJ2-1; 10 bases map to TRBD2. Germline CDR1 and CDR2: ENHRY and SYGVKD. The J segment lost 9 bases and the V segment lost 3 bases, leaving 11 bases of the junction unmatched. This CDR3 is 16 amino acids long. CDR3 amino acids: CAISESAGGPTPEQFF. CDR3 DNA: TGTGCCATCAGTGAATCAGCGGGAGGGCCTACTCCTGAGCAGTTCTTC.